This TCR beta chain was sequenced during a study of blood T cell repertoires in COVID-19. Study at large: Italy, Spain and the United States were the sources of the convalescent and acute COVID-19 samples. From T cells, B-cell-depleted T cells, or PBMCs came the material, which was cDNA or gDNA.

The CDR3 extends over 14 amino acids. With 3 bases removed from V and 1 base from J, the gap between germline ends came to 7 bases. Germline CDR1 SNHLY, CDR2 FYNNEI. In the source study's methods: Amplification of reference gene primers was used by the study to estimate nucleated cell counts. Some clones are missing from TCRdb's copy, which holds only in-frame ones; the method was immunoSEQ multiplex PCR. The V and J calls and clone size are taken from that table; D and trimming were inferred from the DNA. The sample gives around 160,000 clones, 81% of which show up once; 11% is in the top ten. The source of this sequence is a man in his 60s with active or convalescent COVID-19. Sequences were obtained from peripheral blood. The chain has TRBV2 and TRBJ2-4; no firm D call. The CDR3 protein is CASSEAGAKNIQYF. The CDR3 bases are TGTGCCAGCAGTGAGGCCGGGGCCAAAAACATTCAGTACTTC.